This T cell receptor (beta chain) was identified during a study of blood T cell repertoires in COVID-19. For the study at large: The United States, Italy and Spain supplied acute and convalescent COVID-19 samples. PBMCs, B-cell-depleted T cells, or T cells provided the cDNA or gDNA that made up the material.

Authors' analysis steps: Estimation of nucleated cell counts relied on the amplification of reference gene primers. Assay used: immunoSEQ multiplex PCR; TCRdb lists only in-frame clones, some missing. Clone size and the V and J calls come from that table; the DNA yielded D and trimming. Of about 170,000 clones detected, over 80% appear once; the ten largest clones hold around 8.4%. Trimming stripped 0 bases from V and 6 bases from J, with 23 bases between. Germline assignment: CDR1 MNHEY and CDR2 SMNVEV (reference sequence). This CDR3 is 18 amino acids long. The TCR comes from a woman aged 80 or older with COVID-19, enrolled during active disease. Input material: peripheral blood. The chain carries TRBV27 and TRBJ1-2; D possibly corresponds to TRBD1 (5 bases). CDR3 residues: CASSLSCDPWGIEDGYTF. DNA for the CDR3: TGTGCCAGCAGTTTATCGTGCGACCCCTGGGGCATTGAGGATGGCTACACCTTC.